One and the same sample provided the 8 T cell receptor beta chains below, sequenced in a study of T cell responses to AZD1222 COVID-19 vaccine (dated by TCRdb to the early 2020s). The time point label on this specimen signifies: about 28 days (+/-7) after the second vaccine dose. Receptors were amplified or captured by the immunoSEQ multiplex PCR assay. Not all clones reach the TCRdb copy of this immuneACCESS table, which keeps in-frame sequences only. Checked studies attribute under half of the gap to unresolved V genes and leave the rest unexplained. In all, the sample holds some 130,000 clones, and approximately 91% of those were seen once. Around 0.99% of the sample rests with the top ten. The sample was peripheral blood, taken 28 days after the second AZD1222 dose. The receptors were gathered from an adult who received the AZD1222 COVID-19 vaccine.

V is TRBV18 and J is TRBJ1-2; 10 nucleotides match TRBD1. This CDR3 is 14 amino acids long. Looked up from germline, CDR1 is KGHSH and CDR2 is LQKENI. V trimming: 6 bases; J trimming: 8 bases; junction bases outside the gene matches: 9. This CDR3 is CASSGTGEYGGYTF. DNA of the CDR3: TGTGCCAGCTCGGGGACAGGGGAGTACGGAGGCTACACCTTC.

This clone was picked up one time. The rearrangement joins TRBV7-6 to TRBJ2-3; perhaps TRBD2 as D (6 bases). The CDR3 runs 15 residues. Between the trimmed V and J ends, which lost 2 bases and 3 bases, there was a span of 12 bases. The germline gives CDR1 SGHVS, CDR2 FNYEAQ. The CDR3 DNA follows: TGTGCCAGCAGCTTATGGGACTTGCAGACAGATACGCAGTATTTT. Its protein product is CASSLWDLQTDTQYF.

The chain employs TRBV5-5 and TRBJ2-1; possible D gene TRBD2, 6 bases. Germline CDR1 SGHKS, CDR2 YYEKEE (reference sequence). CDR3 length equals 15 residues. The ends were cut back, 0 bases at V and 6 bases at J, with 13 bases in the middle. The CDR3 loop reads CASSLAGEFFNEQFF. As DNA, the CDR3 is TGTGCCAGCAGCTTGGCGGGAGAGTTTTTCAATGAGCAGTTCTTC.

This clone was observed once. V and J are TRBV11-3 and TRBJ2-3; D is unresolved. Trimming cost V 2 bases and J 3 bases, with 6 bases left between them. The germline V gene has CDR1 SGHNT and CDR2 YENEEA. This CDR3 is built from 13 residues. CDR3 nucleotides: TGTGCCAGCAGCTTAAGGGATACAGATACGCAGTATTTT. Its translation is CASSLRDTDTQYF.

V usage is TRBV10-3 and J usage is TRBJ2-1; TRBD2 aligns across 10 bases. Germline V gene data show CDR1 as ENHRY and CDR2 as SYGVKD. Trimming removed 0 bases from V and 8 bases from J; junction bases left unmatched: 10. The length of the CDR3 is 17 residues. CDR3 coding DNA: TGTGCCATCAGTGAGTCCTGGGCTAGCGGGAGTTTCGATGAGCAGTTCTTC. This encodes CAISESWASGSFDEQFF.

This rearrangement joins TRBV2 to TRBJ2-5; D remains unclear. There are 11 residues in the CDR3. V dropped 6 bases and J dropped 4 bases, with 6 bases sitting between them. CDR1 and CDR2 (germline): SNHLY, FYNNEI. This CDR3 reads CASRFAETQYF. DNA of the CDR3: TGTGCCAGCAGGTTTGCAGAGACCCAGTACTTC.

CDR3 amino acids: CASLLQGGGQPQHF. The CDR3 nucleotides read TGTGCCAGCCTTCTACAGGGGGGGGGACAGCCCCAGCATTTT. The chain joins TRBV28 to TRBJ1-5, with 8 bases fitting TRBD1. The CDR3 contains 14 residues. The trim removed 8 bases at V and 7 bases at J, leaving 10 bases unmatched. Germline lookup yields CDR1 MDHEN and CDR2 SYDVKM.

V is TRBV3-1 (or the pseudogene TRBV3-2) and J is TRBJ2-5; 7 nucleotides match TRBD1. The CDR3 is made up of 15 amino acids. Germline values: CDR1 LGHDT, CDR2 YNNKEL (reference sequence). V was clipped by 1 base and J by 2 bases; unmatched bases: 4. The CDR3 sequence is CASSQGDSSQETQYF. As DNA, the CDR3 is TGTGCCAGCAGCCAAGGGGACAGTAGTCAAGAGACCCAGTACTTC.